The sequence of this T cell receptor (beta chain) was determined in a study of PD-L1 blockade in urothelial cancer. Clones were read by immunoSEQ multiplex PCR, and TCRdb kept only the in-frame ones, dropping some. The sample carries some 65,000 clones, about four fifths recorded once. Looked up from germline, CDR1 is KGHSH and CDR2 is LQKENI. This CDR3 comprises 16 residues. The trim removed 1 base at V and 6 bases at J, leaving 6 bases unmatched. Noted time point: pretreatment peripheral blood. The sample consisted of PBMCs, taken around atezolizumab (anti-PD-L1) treatment. This receptor was taken from a man between 65 and 80 years old with urothelial cancer. This sequence joins TRBV18 and TRBJ2-2, with TRBD2 matching over 9 bases. CDR3 region: CASSPRLASGAGELFF. CDR3 DNA: TGTGCCAGCTCACCACGGTTGGCTAGCGGGGCCGGGGAGCTGTTTTTT. Combining the CDR3 with reference TRBV18 and TRBJ2-2 gives the whole variable domain NAGVMQNPRHLVRRRGQEARLRCSPMKGHSHVYWYRQLPEEGLKFMVYLQKENIIDESGMPKERFSAEFPKEGPSILRIQQVVRGDSAAYFCASSPRLASGAGELFFGEGSRLTVL.